The clone carrying this T cell receptor (beta chain) was seen ten or more times. The data were obtained in a study of CD8 T cells in ankylosing spondylitis. The germline CDR1 and CDR2 sequences are MNHNS and SASEGT. CDR3 size: 11 residues. Trimming removed 6 bases at V and 6 bases at J, with 7 bases between. TCRdb re-called the 5' RACE reads with MiXCR, one entry per CDR3 protein. The sample lists 180,000 or so distinct CDR3 sequences; approximately 10% were seen once. The gene calls are TRBV6-1 and TRBJ2-3; D ambiguous. The origin of this receptor is a male donor with ankylosing spondylitis or in good health (not recorded which). Sequencing was performed on blood, either unsorted or a sorted T cell fraction (not recorded which). CDR3 protein: CASSRQDTQYF. The DNA for the CDR3 is TGTGCCAGCAGCCGGCAGGATACGCAGTATTTT.